This is a list of T cell receptor beta chains from one sample in a study of blood T cell repertoires in COVID-19. The assay was immunoSEQ multiplex PCR, and TCRdb's table has in-frame clones only and misses some. The sample has under 200,000 clones; 80% are singletons. The sample consisted of peripheral blood. The receptors originated from a man between 65 and 85 years old with active or convalescent COVID-19. Both conserved end residues are trimmed from each CDR3. A D gene is named only where the DNA matches it firmly.

v_gene	j_gene	d_gene	CDR3aa
TRBV6-5	TRBJ1-2	TRBD1	ASSWARTGGYGYT
TRBV10-3	TRBJ2-3	TRBD2	AISSQGGRARRDTQY
TRBV3-1/TRBV3-2	TRBJ2-2	TRBD2	ASSPLPAGVNTGELF
TRBV30	TRBJ2-1	.	AWMIWGVNNEQF
TRBV19	TRBJ2-6	.	ASTHPGVGSGANVLT
TRBV4-3	TRBJ1-5	.	ASSRTYIGADQPQH
TRBV12-3/TRBV12-4	TRBJ1-1	.	ASSLGTVEAF
TRBV7-9	TRBJ2-3	TRBD1	ASSPPGGLTDTQY
TRBV18	TRBJ2-3	.	ASSPGGISTDTQY
TRBV7-2	TRBJ2-3	TRBD2	ASRRTSGRVADTQY
TRBV5-1	TRBJ2-3	TRBD2	AGSSGGSTDTQY
TRBV5-1	TRBJ2-3	.	ASSFQGTSNTDTQY
TRBV28	TRBJ1-2	TRBD1	ASSFGQGGYGYT
TRBV6-5	TRBJ1-2	TRBD1	ASSYGTGQDGYT
TRBV4-2	TRBJ1-1	.	ASSPYQAMNTEAF
TRBV9	TRBJ2-3	TRBD2	ASSVGASGYTDTQY
TRBV4-2	TRBJ1-4	.	ASSPSAGGADEKLF
TRBV10-1	TRBJ2-3	.	ASRDSLTDTQY
TRBV11-2	TRBJ1-1	.	ASSPTSPSAF
TRBV24-1	TRBJ1-6	TRBD1	ATSESPGQMNSPLH
TRBV6-6	TRBJ1-4	TRBD1	ASSPGGGIEKLF
TRBV19	TRBJ1-3	TRBD1	ATRDRGGNTIY
TRBV4-2	TRBJ2-1	.	ASSPQPQVQTYNEQF
TRBV15	TRBJ2-5	.	ATSRDRHPQETQY
TRBV6-2/TRBV6-3	TRBJ2-7	.	ASSYVVGGVEQY
TRBV11-2	TRBJ2-2	TRBD2	ASSATSGRSTGELF
TRBV9	TRBJ1-2	.	ASSQAGGRDGYT
TRBV5-1	TRBJ1-1	.	ASSLEGGGTEAF
TRBV2	TRBJ1-2	TRBD1	ASSSGVGGVGGYT
TRBV2	TRBJ1-1	.	ASSGGPGTEAF
TRBV3-1/TRBV3-2	TRBJ2-4	TRBD2	ASSWTGGASNIQY
TRBV9	TRBJ2-7	TRBD1	ASSVDRGVDEQY